Sequencing of this T cell receptor beta chain was carried out in a study of tumor-infiltrating lymphocytes in primary liver carcinoma. Study context: The study reported T1-T3 N0M0 tumors spanning 4.2 to 10 cm. About 3.65 to 7.13 million productive TCRbeta reads were obtained from the samples, with similar numbers across tissue types. General study results and limits: Bulk unsorted sampling precluded comparing CD4+ and CD8+ repertoires.

The investigators made TCR beta cDNA from roughly 0.55 ug total RNA, using a constant-region primer. Employing slightly modified ARM-PCR, three nested multiplex PCR rounds were run, and these gave rise to the TCR beta libraries. The study ran its first two PCR rounds for nine to ten cycles each, using TRBV1-TRBV30 forward primers and a C-beta reverse primer. TCRdb called the multiplex PCR reads again in MiXCR, with one record for every CDR3 protein. The table shows fewer than 350,000 distinct CDR3 sequences, with about 60% occurring only once. To note about this clonotype: Its specificity is unknown.

This CDR3 contains 13 residues. Germline CDR1 reads DFQATT; CDR2 reads SNEGSKA (reference sequence). Germline DNA was also extracted, and blood RNA was taken from unsorted whole blood. The sequencing sample was made of peripheral blood. The V call is TRBV20-1, the J call TRBJ2-7, with TRBD1 matching over 9 bases. The clonotype comes from a man aged 40-49 years with primary liver carcinoma and hepatitis B virus infection. In DNA, the CDR3 is TGCAAGGTTGCAAGGGGACAGGGAATTGAGCAGTACTTC. This gives the protein CKVARGQGIEQYF.